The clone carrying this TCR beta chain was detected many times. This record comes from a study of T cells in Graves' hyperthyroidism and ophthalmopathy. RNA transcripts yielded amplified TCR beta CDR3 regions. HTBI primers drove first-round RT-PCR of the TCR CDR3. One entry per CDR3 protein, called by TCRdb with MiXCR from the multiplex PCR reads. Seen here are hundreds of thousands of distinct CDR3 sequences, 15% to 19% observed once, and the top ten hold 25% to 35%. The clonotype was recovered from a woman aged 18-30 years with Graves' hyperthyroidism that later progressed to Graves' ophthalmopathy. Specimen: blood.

The CDR3 nucleotides read TGTGCCAGCAGTCAACGGTACCAAGAGACCCAGTACTTC. It is translated as CASSQRYQETQYF. This chain links TRBV6-1 with TRBJ2-5; unclear D gene. This CDR3 has 13 amino acids. The germline V gene encodes CDR1 MNHNS and CDR2 SASEGT. V was cut by 5 bases and J by 0 bases, with 7 bases left in between.